The table lists the clone carrying this TCR beta chain with a few counts. Its antigen remains unknown. This sample was taken from a study of cytomegalovirus exposure and HLA in healthy donors. Study findings and constraints: A later analysis revealed that TCR association rates differed between HLA loci, peaking at DRB1 and bottoming out at HLA-C.

Trimming removed 6 bases from V and 2 bases from J; junction bases left unmatched: 3. CDR1 and CDR2 from the germline V gene are MDHEN and SYDVKM. The CDR3 covers 13 residues. The PCR used 60 Vbeta and 13 Jbeta primers. The table came from immunoSEQ multiplex PCR; TCRdb's copy has only in-frame clones and leaves some out. The sample has about 120,000 clones, less than 80% seen once. The rearrangement joins TRBV28 to TRBJ2-5, with 7 nucleotides matching TRBD1. The receptor was derived from a woman in her thirties or forties in good health and CMV-seropositive. The sample taken for sequencing was PBMCs. The CDR3 bases are TGTGCCAGCAGCACGGGACAGCAAGAGACCCAGTACTTC. Encoded protein: CASSTGQQETQYF.